This entry is about one TCR beta chain. Its antigen is unknown. Assay: immunoSEQ multiplex PCR; the TCRdb copy retains only in-frame clones and omits some. The sample has about 650,000 clones, roughly 96% seen once; the top ten hold about 0.11%. This specimen comes from a study of shared clonotypes between healthy human individuals. Whole-study results and caveats: Generation probability values for non-shared clonotypes were lower than those for clonotypes shared by all four donors. Memory subsets generally showed lower estimated richness than naive subsets.

Naive CD8 isolation took CD45RO-negative cells positively selected for CCR7 and excluded terminally differentiated effector memory CD45RA+ cells. There were no recent acute infections or vaccinations among the donors, who were healthy HIV-negative adults. The clonotype was recovered from a woman aged 25 to 39 in good health. The sequencing sample was made of naive CD8+ T cells sorted from blood.

In DNA, the CDR3 is TGTGCCAGCAGCGCGACAGGTTACGAGCAGTACTTC. It encodes CASSATGYEQYF. The chain recombines TRBV6-1 with TRBJ2-7; D is perhaps TRBD1 (6 bases). The CDR3 runs to 12 residues. Germline lookup yields CDR1 MNHNS and CDR2 SASEGT. Trimming shortened V by 6 bases and J by 4 bases, and 10 bases separated the two germline ends.